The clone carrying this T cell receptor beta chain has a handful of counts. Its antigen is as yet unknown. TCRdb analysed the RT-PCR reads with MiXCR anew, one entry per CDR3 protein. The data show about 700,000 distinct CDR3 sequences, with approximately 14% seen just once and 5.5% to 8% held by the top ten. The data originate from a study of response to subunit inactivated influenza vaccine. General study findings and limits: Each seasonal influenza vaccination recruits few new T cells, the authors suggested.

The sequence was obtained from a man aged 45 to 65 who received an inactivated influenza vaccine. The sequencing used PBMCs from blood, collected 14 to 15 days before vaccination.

The CDR3 DNA reads as TGTGCCAGCAGCTTAATTACCGGTGGGGTCGTCGAGCAGTACTTC. This sequence encodes CASSLITGGVVEQYF. The chain recombines TRBV7-9 with TRBJ2-7; D is unclear. V shed 2 bases and J shed 6 bases, with 17 bases lying between them. CDR3 length: 15 amino acids. Germline loops: CDR1 SEHNR, CDR2 FQNEAQ (reference sequence). Complete variable domain (other parts from reference TRBV7-9 and TRBJ2-7): DTGVSQNPRHKITKRGQNVTFRCDPISEHNRLYWYRQTLGQGPEFLTYFQNEAQLEKSRLLSDRFSAERPKGSFSTLEIQRTEQGDSAMYLCASSLITGGVVEQYFGPGTRLTVT.